Following are 5 T cell receptor beta chains from one sample sequenced in a study of CD8+CD57+ T cells in acquired aplastic anemia. All patients picked for sequencing had shown, by flow cytometry, an expansion of CD8+CD57+ cells. Profiles of TCR beta VDJ and CDR3 were generated from a genomic DNA template. TCRdb redid the calling of the reads with MiXCR, one entry per CDR3 protein. The repertoire holds some 160,000 distinct CDR3 sequences, with around 47% as singletons. Sample: sorted CD4+, CD8+, or CD8+CD57+ T cells (not recorded which) from PBMCs. The receptors stem from a human donor with aplastic anemia.

Notes on this clonotype: Germline is not matched at one junction end, which may reflect a read error. The chain joins TRBV6-2 or TRBV6-3 to TRBJ2-1, with 8 bases that match TRBD2. The CDR3 is 16 amino acids. Germline V gene data show CDR1 as MNHEY and CDR2 as SVGEGT. The CDR3 DNA sequence: TGTGCCAGCAGTTACAAACCCGGGAGGGCCAGGAATGAGCAGCTCTTC. Translation: CASSYKPGRARNEQLF.

This clonotype came up many times. The V and J genes are TRBV6-4 and TRBJ2-3; 7 bases fit TRBD2. Germline CDR1 is MRHNA and CDR2 is SNTAGT. With V trimmed by 2 bases and J by 7 bases, 12 bases remained unmatched. This CDR3 contains 16 residues. The CDR3 nucleotides are TGTGCCAGCAGTGACAGGGAGGGTAGGCGGACCTATACGCAGTATTTT. Amino acids: CASSDREGRRTYTQYF.

The chain combines TRBV24-1 with TRBJ2-1, with a possible D match to TRBD2 (5 bases). This CDR3 has 14 residues. Trimming took 5 bases from V and 12 from J, leaving 19 bases between them. From germline, CDR1 is KGHDR and CDR2 SFDVKD. CDR3 protein: CATSATGIVDTQFF. The CDR3 bases are TGTGCCACCAGTGCAACGGGGATTGTGGATACGCAGTTCTTC.

The CDR3 spells CASAQGGEGPQHF. The DNA of the CDR3 is TGTGCCAGCGCCCAAGGGGGGGAGGGTCCCCAGCATTTT. The rearrangement joins TRBV9 to TRBJ1-5; D is possibly TRBD1 (6 bases). The CDR3 extends over 13 amino acids. Per germline, CDR1 SGDLS and CDR2 YYNGEE. V shed 7 bases and J shed 10 bases, with 18 bases lying between them. Variable domain in full (rest from reference TRBV9 and TRBJ1-5): DSGVTQTPKHLITATGQRVTLRCSPRSGDLSVYWYQQSLDQGLQFLIQYYNGEERAKGNILERFSAQQFPDLHSELNLSSLELGDSALYFCASAQGGEGPQHFGDGTRLSIL.

In regard to this clonotype: This may be a read error, as it is one base from a much larger clone. The chain uses TRBV5-1 and TRBJ2-5, with 14 bases aligning to TRBD2. Germline CDR1 reads SGHRS; CDR2 reads YFSETQ. The CDR3 spans 17 residues. The CDR3 DNA follows: TGCGCCAGCAGCAGAGGGCCGGGACTAGCGGGAGAAGAGACCCAGTGCTTC. Translation gives CASSRGPGLAGEETQCF.